Following are 11 T cell receptor beta chains from one sample sequenced in a study of cytomegalovirus exposure and HLA in healthy donors. The study ran its PCR with 60 Vbeta and 13 Jbeta primers. Profiled with immunoSEQ multiplex PCR; TCRdb holds only in-frame clones, not every one. The table lists some 70,000 clones, less than 80% of them singletons. The sequencing sample was made of PBMCs. The receptors were gathered from a woman aged 50 to 65 in good health and CMV-seronegative.

This chain uses TRBV19 with TRBJ1-2; 7 bases fit TRBD1. Looked up from germline, CDR1 is LNHDA and CDR2 is SQIVND (reference sequence). The CDR3 loop spans 16 amino acids. V gave up 10 bases and J gave up 5 bases; unmatched junction bases: 19. The CDR3 spells CATTRGRDVIGYGYTF. CDR3 sequence (DNA): TGTGCCACAACGAGGGGGCGCGACGTGATAGGGTATGGCTACACCTTC.

The V and J genes are TRBV2 and TRBJ1-1; 9 nucleotides agree with TRBD1. The CDR3 has 14 amino acids. The germline gives CDR1 SNHLY, CDR2 FYNNEI. The V gene end was trimmed by 5 bases and the J gene end by 1 base; junction bases not matched to a gene: 2. The CDR3 region is CASSKTGGNTEAFF. DNA for the CDR3: TGTGCCAGCAGTAAGACAGGGGGGAACACTGAAGCTTTCTTT. The full variable domain, its missing parts supplied by reference TRBV2 and TRBJ1-1, is EPEVTQTPSHQVTQMGQEVILRCVPISNHLYFYWYRQILGQKVEFLVSFYNNEISEKSEIFDDQFSVERPDGSNFTLKIRSTKLEDSAMYFCASSKTGGNTEAFFGQGTRLTVV.

There are a few counts of this clone. The chain is built from TRBV4-3 and TRBJ2-5, with D perhaps TRBD1 (6 bases). With 0 bases removed from V and 5 bases from J, the gap between germline ends came to 13 bases. From germline, CDR1 is LGHNA and CDR2 YSLEER. The CDR3 runs 15 residues. CDR3 sequence (DNA): TGCGCCAGCAGCCAAGAACAGGGTTTTTCGGAGACCCAGTACTTC. Its translation is CASSQEQGFSETQYF.

J is TRBJ2-5 and V is TRBV6-1; 9 bases match TRBD2. Germline V gene sequence: CDR1 MNHNS, CDR2 SASEGT. V shed 4 bases and J 1 base; nucleotides not matched to a gene: 4. The CDR3 spans 15 residues. The DNA for the CDR3 is TGTGCCAGCAGTGGCTTAGCGGGGGTCCAAGAGACCCAGTACTTC. This translates into CASSGLAGVQETQYF.

The V and J genes are TRBV6-5 and TRBJ1-2; no clear D gene. CDR1 is MNHEY, CDR2 SVGAGI, per germline. The CDR3 consists of 14 residues. V lost 5 bases and J lost 4, with 14 bases in between. CDR3 sequence (DNA): TGTGCCAGCAGTCACGGAGGGATGCCCTATGGCTACACCTTC. It encodes CASSHGGMPYGYTF.

This sequence joins TRBV6-4 and TRBJ2-7, with 12 positions matching TRBD2. V gave up 0 bases and J gave up 5 bases; unmatched junction bases: 14. The V gene's germline CDR1 is MRHNA and CDR2 SNTAGT. The CDR3 loop spans 19 amino acids. DNA for the CDR3: TGTGCCAGCAGTGACTCTTTTCTAGCGGGAGGGCCTTTCCGTAACGAGCAGTACTTC. This sequence encodes CASSDSFLAGGPFRNEQYF.

The rearrangement uses TRBV30 and TRBJ2-3, with unresolved D. Germline CDR1 is GTSNPN and CDR2 is SVGIG (reference sequence). The CDR3 sequence is 11 residues long. The V and J ends lost 8 bases and 7 bases respectively, with 13 bases between them. The CDR3 protein is CARGVENTQYF. The CDR3 DNA follows: TGTGCCCGCGGAGTAGAAAATACGCAGTATTTT. Together with reference TRBV30 and TRBJ2-3, the CDR3 gives the full variable domain: SQTIHQWPATLVQPVGSPLSLECTVEGTSNPNLYWYRQAAGRGLQLLFYSVGIGQISSEVPQNLSASRPQDRQFILSSKKLLLSDSGFYLCARGVENTQYFGPGTRLTVL.

The V call is TRBV28, the J call TRBJ2-3; TRBD1 aligns across 8 bases. The germline V gene has CDR1 MDHEN and CDR2 SYDVKM. The CDR3 loop spans 17 amino acids. V was pared by 2 bases and J by 3 bases, with 10 bases of the junction left unmatched. The CDR3 bases are TGTGCCAGCAGTTTAGGGACAGGACCAAGTTGGACAGATACGCAGTATTTT. Translation gives CASSLGTGPSWTDTQYF.

The gene calls are TRBV7-3 and TRBJ2-2, with TRBD1 matching over 9 bases. The CDR3 covers 15 residues. V shed 5 bases, J shed 3 bases, and the junction held 4 bases outside the gene matches. CDR1 is SGHTA and CDR2 is FQGTGA in the germline V gene. The DNA for the CDR3 is TGTGCCAGCAGCCTAGGGACAGGGTACACCGGGGAGCTGTTTTTT. This encodes CASSLGTGYTGELFF.

The V call is TRBV6-5, the J call TRBJ2-7; the D is unclear. Trimming shortened V by 8 bases and J by 3 bases, and 14 bases separated the two germline ends. Germline-derived CDR1 and CDR2 are MNHEY and SVGAGI. The CDR3 is 13 amino acids. The chain's CDR3 is CASQAGQYYEQYF. DNA for the CDR3: TGTGCCAGCCAGGCAGGCCAATACTACGAGCAGTACTTC.

This rearrangement joins TRBV2 to TRBJ1-5; 7 bases are shared with TRBD1. In germline, CDR1 is SNHLY, CDR2 FYNNEI. V lost 3 bases and J lost 5; bases outside the gene matches: 4. The length of the CDR3 is 14 residues. This chain's CDR3 is CASSDEGGDQPQHF. In DNA form, the CDR3 reads TGTGCCAGCAGTGACGAAGGGGGCGATCAGCCCCAGCATTTT.